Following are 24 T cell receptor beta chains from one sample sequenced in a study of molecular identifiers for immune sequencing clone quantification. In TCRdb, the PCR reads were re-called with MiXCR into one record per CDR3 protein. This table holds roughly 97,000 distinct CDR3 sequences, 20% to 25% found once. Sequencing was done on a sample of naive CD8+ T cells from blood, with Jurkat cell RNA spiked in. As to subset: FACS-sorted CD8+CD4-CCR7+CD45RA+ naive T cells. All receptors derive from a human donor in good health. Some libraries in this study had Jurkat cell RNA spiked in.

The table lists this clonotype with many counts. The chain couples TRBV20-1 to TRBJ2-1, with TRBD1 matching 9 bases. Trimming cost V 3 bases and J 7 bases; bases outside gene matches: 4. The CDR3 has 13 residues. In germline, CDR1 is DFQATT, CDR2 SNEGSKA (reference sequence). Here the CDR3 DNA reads TGCAGTGCTAGTGGGACAGGGCGGAATGAGCAGTTCTTC. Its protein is CSASGTGRNEQFF.

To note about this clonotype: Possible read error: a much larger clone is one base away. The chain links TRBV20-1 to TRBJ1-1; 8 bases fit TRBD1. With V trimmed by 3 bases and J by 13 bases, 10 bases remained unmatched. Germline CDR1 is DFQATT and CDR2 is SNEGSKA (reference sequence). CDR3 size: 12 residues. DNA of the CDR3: TGCAGTGCTAGTCAACAGGGGGTGCGGGTTTTCTTT. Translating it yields CSASQQGVRVFF.

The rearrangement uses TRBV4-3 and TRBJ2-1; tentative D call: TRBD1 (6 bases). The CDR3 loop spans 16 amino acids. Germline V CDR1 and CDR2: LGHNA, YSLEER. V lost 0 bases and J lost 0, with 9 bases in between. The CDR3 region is CASSQETGISYNEQFF. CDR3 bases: TGCGCCAGCAGCCAAGAGACAGGAATCTCCTACAATGAGCAGTTCTTC.

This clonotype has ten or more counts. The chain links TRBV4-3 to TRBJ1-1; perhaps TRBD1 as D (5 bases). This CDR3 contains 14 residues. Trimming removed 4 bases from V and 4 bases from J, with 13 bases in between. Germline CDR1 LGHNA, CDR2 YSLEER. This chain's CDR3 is CASSLYRGGTEAFF. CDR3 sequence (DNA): TGCGCCAGCAGCCTATATCGGGGCGGCACTGAAGCTTTCTTT.

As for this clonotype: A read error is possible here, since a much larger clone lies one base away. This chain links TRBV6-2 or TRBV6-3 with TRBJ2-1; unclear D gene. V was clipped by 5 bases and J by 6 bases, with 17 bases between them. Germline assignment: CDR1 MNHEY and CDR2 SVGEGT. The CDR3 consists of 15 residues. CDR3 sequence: CASSKHTDQCNEQFF. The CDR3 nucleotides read TGTGCCAGCAGTAAACATACGGACCAGTGCAATGAGCAGTTCTTC.

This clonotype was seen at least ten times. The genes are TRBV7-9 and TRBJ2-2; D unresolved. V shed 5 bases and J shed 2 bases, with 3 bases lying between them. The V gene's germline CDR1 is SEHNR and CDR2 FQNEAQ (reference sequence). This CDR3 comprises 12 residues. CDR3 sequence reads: CASSHNTGELFF. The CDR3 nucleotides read TGTGCCAGCAGCCACAACACCGGGGAGCTGTTTTTT.

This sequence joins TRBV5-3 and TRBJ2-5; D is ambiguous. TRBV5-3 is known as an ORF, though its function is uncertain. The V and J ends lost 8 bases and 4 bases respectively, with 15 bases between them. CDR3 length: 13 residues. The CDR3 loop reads CASNKWVGETQYF. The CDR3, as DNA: TGTGCCAGCAACAAGTGGGTTGGAGAGACCCAGTACTTC.

CDR3 loop: CASSFPVSGEAGQETQYF. In DNA, the CDR3 is TGTGCCAGCAGCTTCCCCGTCAGTGGAGAAGCGGGGCAAGAGACCCAGTACTTC. J is TRBJ2-5 and V is TRBV7-9, with TRBD2 matching over 7 bases. Germline trimming cut 3 bases from V and 2 bases from J; bases unmatched to any gene: 15. The germline gives CDR1 SEHNR, CDR2 FQNEAQ (reference sequence). CDR3 length: 18 residues.

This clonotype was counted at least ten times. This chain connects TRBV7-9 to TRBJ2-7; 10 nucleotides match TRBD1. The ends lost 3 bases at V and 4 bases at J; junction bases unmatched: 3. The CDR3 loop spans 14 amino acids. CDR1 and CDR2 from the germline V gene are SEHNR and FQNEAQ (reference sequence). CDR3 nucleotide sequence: TGTGCCAGCAGCTTCTGGGACAGGGGTTACGAGCAGTACTTC. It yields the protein CASSFWDRGYEQYF.

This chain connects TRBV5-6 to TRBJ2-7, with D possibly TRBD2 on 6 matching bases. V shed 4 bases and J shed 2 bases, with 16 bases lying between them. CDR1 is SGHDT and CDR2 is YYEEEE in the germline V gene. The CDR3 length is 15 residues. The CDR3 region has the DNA TGTGCCAGCAGCCCCGGGTCGGGAGTCCCCTACGAGCAGTACTTC. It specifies CASSPGSGVPYEQYF.

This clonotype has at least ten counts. The CDR3 DNA reads TGCGCCAGCAGCCCGCGCGATTTATACAATGAGCAGTTCTTC. As protein: CASSPRDLYNEQFF. The genes are TRBV4-3 and TRBJ2-1; D remains unclear. Trimming took off 4 bases at V and 4 bases at J, with 11 bases between the two ends. Germline V CDR1 and CDR2: LGHNA, YSLEER. The CDR3 totals 14 residues.

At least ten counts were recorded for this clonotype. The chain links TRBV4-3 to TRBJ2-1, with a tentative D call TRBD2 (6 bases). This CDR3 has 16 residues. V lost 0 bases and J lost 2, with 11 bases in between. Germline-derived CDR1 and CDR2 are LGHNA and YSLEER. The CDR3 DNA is TGCGCCAGCAGCCAAGAGTTCTGGGGGGCCTACAATGAGCAGTTCTTC. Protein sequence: CASSQEFWGAYNEQFF.

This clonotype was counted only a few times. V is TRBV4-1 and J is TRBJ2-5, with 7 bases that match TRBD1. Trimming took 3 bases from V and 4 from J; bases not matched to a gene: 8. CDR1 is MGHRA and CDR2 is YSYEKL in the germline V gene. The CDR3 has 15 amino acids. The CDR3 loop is CASSQGETGTETQYF. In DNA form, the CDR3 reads TGCGCCAGCAGCCAGGGGGAGACAGGGACAGAGACCCAGTACTTC.

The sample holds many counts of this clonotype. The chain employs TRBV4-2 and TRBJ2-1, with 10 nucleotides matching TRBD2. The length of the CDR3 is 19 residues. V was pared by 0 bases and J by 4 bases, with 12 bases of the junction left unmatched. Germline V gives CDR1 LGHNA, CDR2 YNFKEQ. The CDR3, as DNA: TGTGCCAGCAGCCAAGATATAGCGGGAGGCACCCCCCCATACAATGAGCAGTTCTTC. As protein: CASSQDIAGGTPPYNEQFF.

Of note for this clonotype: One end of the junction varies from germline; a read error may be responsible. In DNA, the CDR3 is TGTGCCAACAGCTTAATCTGGGAGGAGGACAGAGCCAGGGGGACCCAGCACTTC. Its protein is CANSLIWEEDRARGTQHF. V and J are TRBV7-6 and TRBJ2-5; perhaps TRBD1 as D (7 bases). This CDR3 is built from 18 residues. Germline assignment: CDR1 SGHVS and CDR2 FNYEAQ.

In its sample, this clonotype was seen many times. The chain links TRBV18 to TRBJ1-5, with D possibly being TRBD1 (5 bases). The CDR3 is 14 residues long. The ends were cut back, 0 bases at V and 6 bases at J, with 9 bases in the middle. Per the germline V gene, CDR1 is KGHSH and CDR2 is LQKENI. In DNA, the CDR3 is TGTGCCAGCTCACCACCGGGGCAGGGTCAGCCCCAGCATTTT. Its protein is CASSPPGQGQPQHF.

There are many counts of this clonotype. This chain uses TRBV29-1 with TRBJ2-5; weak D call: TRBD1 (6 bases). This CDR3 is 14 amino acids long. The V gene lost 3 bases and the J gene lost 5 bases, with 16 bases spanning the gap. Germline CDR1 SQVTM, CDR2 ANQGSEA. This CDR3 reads CSVDGVSGVETQYF. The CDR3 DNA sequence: TGCAGCGTTGATGGGGTATCAGGGGTGGAGACCCAGTACTTC.

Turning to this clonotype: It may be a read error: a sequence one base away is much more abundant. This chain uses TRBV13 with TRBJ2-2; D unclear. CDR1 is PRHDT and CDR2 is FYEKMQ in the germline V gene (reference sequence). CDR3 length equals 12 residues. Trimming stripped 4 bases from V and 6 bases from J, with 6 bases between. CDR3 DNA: TGTGCCAGCAGCTCAGCACCCGGGGAGCTGTTTTTT. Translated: CASSSAPGELFF. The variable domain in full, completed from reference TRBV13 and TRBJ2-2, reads AAGVIQSPRHLIKEKRETATLKCYPIPRHDTVYWYQQGPGQDPQFLISFYEKMQSDKGSIPDRFSAQQFSDYHSELNMSSLELGDSALYFCASSSAPGELFFGEGSRLTVL.

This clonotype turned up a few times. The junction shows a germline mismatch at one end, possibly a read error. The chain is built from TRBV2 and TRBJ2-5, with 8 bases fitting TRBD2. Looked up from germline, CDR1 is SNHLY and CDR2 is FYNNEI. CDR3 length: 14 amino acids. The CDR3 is CASRYGGGQEPQYF. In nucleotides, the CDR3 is TGTGCCAGCAGATATGGCGGGGGGCAAGAGCCCCAGTACTTC.

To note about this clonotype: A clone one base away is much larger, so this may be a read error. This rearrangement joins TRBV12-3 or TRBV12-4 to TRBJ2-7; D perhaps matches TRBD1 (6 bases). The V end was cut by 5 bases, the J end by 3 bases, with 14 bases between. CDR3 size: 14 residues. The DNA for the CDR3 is TGTGCCAGCAGTCCTTGGACAGTGGACTACGAGCAGTACTTC. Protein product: CASSPWTVDYEQYF.

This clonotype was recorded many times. The CDR3 spells CASTGDSGGADTQYF. For the CDR3, the DNA is TGTGCCAGCACGGGGGACAGCGGTGGGGCAGATACGCAGTATTTT. The V and J genes are TRBV6-2 or TRBV6-3 and TRBJ2-3; TRBD1 is a possible D gene (7 bases). V dropped 7 bases and J dropped 4 bases, with 18 bases sitting between them. Looked up from germline, CDR1 is MNHEY and CDR2 is SVGEGT. The CDR3 is 15 residues long.

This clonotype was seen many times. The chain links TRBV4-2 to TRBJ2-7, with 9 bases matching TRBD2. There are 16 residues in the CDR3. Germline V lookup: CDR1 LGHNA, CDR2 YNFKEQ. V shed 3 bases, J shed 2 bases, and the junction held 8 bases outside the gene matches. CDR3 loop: CASSHSGLAQAYEQYF. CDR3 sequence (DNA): TGTGCCAGCAGCCATAGCGGACTAGCGCAGGCCTACGAGCAGTACTTC.

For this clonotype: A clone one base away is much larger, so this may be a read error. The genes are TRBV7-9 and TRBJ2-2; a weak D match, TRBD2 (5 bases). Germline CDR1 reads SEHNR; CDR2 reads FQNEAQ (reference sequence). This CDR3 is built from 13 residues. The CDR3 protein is CACSLGGSGELFF. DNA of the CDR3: TGTGCCTGCAGCTTAGGCGGGTCCGGGGAGCTGTTTTTT.

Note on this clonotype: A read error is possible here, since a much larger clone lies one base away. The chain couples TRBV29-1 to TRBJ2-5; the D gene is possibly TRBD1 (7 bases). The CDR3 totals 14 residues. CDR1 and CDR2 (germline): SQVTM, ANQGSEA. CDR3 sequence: CSVESRGVGETKYF. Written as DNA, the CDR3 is TGCAGCGTTGAGAGCAGGGGGGTCGGGGAGACCAAGTACTTC.